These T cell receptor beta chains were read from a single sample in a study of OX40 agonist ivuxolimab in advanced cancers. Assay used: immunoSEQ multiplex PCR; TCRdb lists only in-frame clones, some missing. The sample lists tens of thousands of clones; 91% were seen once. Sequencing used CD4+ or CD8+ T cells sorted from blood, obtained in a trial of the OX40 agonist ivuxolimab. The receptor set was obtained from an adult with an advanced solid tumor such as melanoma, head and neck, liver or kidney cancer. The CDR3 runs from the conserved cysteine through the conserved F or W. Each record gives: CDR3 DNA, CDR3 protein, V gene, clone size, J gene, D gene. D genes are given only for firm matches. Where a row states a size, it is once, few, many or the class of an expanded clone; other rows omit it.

CDR3 DNA: TGCGCCAGCAGTGAGTCTAGGGGACAGGTGAACTCCTACGAGCAGTACTTC
CDR3 protein: CASSESRGQVNSYEQYF
V gene: TRBV10-1
clone size: NA
J gene: TRBJ2-7
D gene: TRBD1

CDR3 DNA: TGTGCCAGCAGCTTTCCAGACGAGCAGTACTTC
CDR3 protein: CASSFPDEQYF
V gene: TRBV28
clone size: NA
J gene: TRBJ2-7
D gene: NA

CDR3 DNA: TGTGCCAGCAGCGTAGGCGCAGGGCATGGAAACACCATATATTTT
CDR3 protein: CASSVGAGHGNTIYF
V gene: TRBV9
clone size: NA
J gene: TRBJ1-3
D gene: NA

CDR3 DNA: TGTGCCAGCAGTTTTGGGGGGGAGGACTATGGCTACACCTTC
CDR3 protein: CASSFGGEDYGYTF
V gene: TRBV28
clone size: NA
J gene: TRBJ1-2
D gene: NA

CDR3 DNA: TGCAGTGCTAGAGACTACAATGAGCAGTTCTTC
CDR3 protein: CSARDYNEQFF
V gene: TRBV20-1
clone size: once
J gene: TRBJ2-1
D gene: NA

CDR3 DNA: TGTGCCAGCAGCGTAGTACCTGGGACCGGCTATGGCTACACCTTC
CDR3 protein: CASSVVPGTGYGYTF
V gene: TRBV9
clone size: NA
J gene: TRBJ1-2
D gene: NA

CDR3 DNA: TGTGCCAGCAGCTTAGCGCGGGGGCAGGGGAATGAGCAGTTCTTC
CDR3 protein: CASSLARGQGNEQFF
V gene: TRBV11-1
clone size: NA
J gene: TRBJ2-1
D gene: NA

CDR3 DNA: TGTGCCAGCAGCTCCAATCTGGGACTAGCGGGAAACATTCAGTACTTC
CDR3 protein: CASSSNLGLAGNIQYF
V gene: TRBV27
clone size: few
J gene: TRBJ2-4
D gene: TRBD2

CDR3 DNA: TGTGCCAGCAGCTTGAGCGAGGGGATAAGTCACTATGGCTACACCTTC
CDR3 protein: CASSLSEGISHYGYTF
V gene: TRBV11-2
clone size: NA
J gene: TRBJ1-2
D gene: NA

CDR3 DNA: TGTGCCAGCAGTTCACTTGACAGAGTAGGGAACACTGAAGCTTTCTTT
CDR3 protein: CASSSLDRVGNTEAFF
V gene: TRBV6-5
clone size: NA
J gene: TRBJ1-1
D gene: NA

CDR3 DNA: TGTGCCAGCAGCGGGTCACTAGCGATTAACACCGGGGAGCTGTTTTTT
CDR3 protein: CASSGSLAINTGELFF
V gene: TRBV9
clone size: NA
J gene: TRBJ2-2
D gene: TRBD2

CDR3 DNA: TGTGCCAGCATCAGGGGGACGAGCTCTGGGGCCAACGTCCTGACTTTC
CDR3 protein: CASIRGTSSGANVLTF
V gene: TRBV6-6
clone size: NA
J gene: TRBJ2-6
D gene: TRBD1

CDR3 DNA: TGTGCCATTGGCAGCCCCGGGGAGCTGTTTTTT
CDR3 protein: CAIGSPGELFF
V gene: TRBV7-9
clone size: NA
J gene: TRBJ2-2
D gene: NA

CDR3 DNA: TGTGCCTGGCCCGGACGAGGTGGGGGCTACACCTTC
CDR3 protein: CAWPGRGGGYTF
V gene: TRBV30
clone size: NA
J gene: TRBJ1-2
D gene: NA

CDR3 DNA: TGCGCCAGCAGCCAAGACGGGGACTCCTATGGGGAGCTGTTTTTT
CDR3 protein: CASSQDGDSYGELFF
V gene: TRBV4-3
clone size: NA
J gene: TRBJ2-2
D gene: NA

CDR3 DNA: TGCGCCAGCAGCGGGGACGGCTACGAGCAGTACTTC
CDR3 protein: CASSGDGYEQYF
V gene: TRBV5-1
clone size: NA
J gene: TRBJ2-7
D gene: NA

CDR3 DNA: TGTGCCAGCAGTTTAGCGGGGGGCCCAGATACGCAGTATTTT
CDR3 protein: CASSLAGGPDTQYF
V gene: TRBV28
clone size: NA
J gene: TRBJ2-3
D gene: TRBD2

CDR3 DNA: TGCGCCAGCAGCCAAGGACAGGGGGCGGGTGGCTACACCTTC
CDR3 protein: CASSQGQGAGGYTF
V gene: TRBV4-1
clone size: NA
J gene: TRBJ1-2
D gene: TRBD1

CDR3 DNA: TGTGCCAGCAGTAGGTACAATGAGCAGTTCTTC
CDR3 protein: CASSRYNEQFF
V gene: TRBV6-5
clone size: once
J gene: TRBJ2-1
D gene: NA

CDR3 DNA: TGTGCCAGCAGCTCGCCCGGGACAGGGGCTTCCTATGGCTACACCTTC
CDR3 protein: CASSSPGTGASYGYTF
V gene: TRBV13
clone size: once
J gene: TRBJ1-2
D gene: TRBD1

CDR3 DNA: TGCGCCAGCAGCCCCATTGTCTGGGAATTATATGAGCAGTTCTTC
CDR3 protein: CASSPIVWELYEQFF
V gene: TRBV4-3
clone size: NA
J gene: TRBJ2-1
D gene: NA

CDR3 DNA: TGTGCCAGTAAAGTTGCGGGACAGCCCATTAATGAGCAGTTCTTC
CDR3 protein: CASKVAGQPINEQFF
V gene: TRBV19
clone size: NA
J gene: TRBJ2-1
D gene: NA

CDR3 DNA: TGTGCCAGCAGCTCACTAGCCGGAGGGAACCACAATGAGCAGTTCTTC
CDR3 protein: CASSSLAGGNHNEQFF
V gene: TRBV7-3
clone size: NA
J gene: TRBJ2-1
D gene: NA

CDR3 DNA: TGTGCCAGCAGCGCAAAGACCGGGGAGCTGTTTTTT
CDR3 protein: CASSAKTGELFF
V gene: TRBV9
clone size: NA
J gene: TRBJ2-2
D gene: NA

CDR3 DNA: TGTGCCAGCAGCCAAAACGTGGTTGGGTGGGCAGATACGCAGTATTTT
CDR3 protein: CASSQNVVGWADTQYF
V gene: TRBV2
clone size: NA
J gene: TRBJ2-3
D gene: NA

CDR3 DNA: TGTGCCAGCAGTGAGGGGGCAGATACGCAGTATTTT
CDR3 protein: CASSEGADTQYF
V gene: TRBV7-9
clone size: NA
J gene: TRBJ2-3
D gene: NA

CDR3 DNA: TGTGCCAGCAGCGTAGTTGAGGGCTTGGTTCAGTACTTC
CDR3 protein: CASSVVEGLVQYF
V gene: TRBV9
clone size: NA
J gene: TRBJ2-4
D gene: NA

CDR3 DNA: TGTGCCAGCAGTTGGACAAGGAGGAGGTACAATGAGCAGTTCTTC
CDR3 protein: CASSWTRRRYNEQFF
V gene: TRBV27
clone size: once
J gene: TRBJ2-1
D gene: NA

CDR3 DNA: TGCGCCAGCAGCCAAGACCTTTCCGAGATCTCCTATAATTCACCCCTCCACTTT
CDR3 protein: CASSQDLSEISYNSPLHF
V gene: TRBV4-3
clone size: NA
J gene: TRBJ1-6
D gene: NA

CDR3 DNA: TGTGCCAGCAGTCCCATGACAGGGGCACCGCCTGAAGCTTTCTTT
CDR3 protein: CASSPMTGAPPEAFF
V gene: TRBV6-5
clone size: NA
J gene: TRBJ1-1
D gene: TRBD1

CDR3 DNA: TGTGCCAGCAGTTACTCTCTGGCGAGTGGCTACACCTTC
CDR3 protein: CASSYSLASGYTF
V gene: TRBV6-5
clone size: NA
J gene: TRBJ1-2
D gene: NA

CDR3 DNA: TGTGCCTGGAGTTACGGGGGCAGCTCACCCCTCCACTTT
CDR3 protein: CAWSYGGSSPLHF
V gene: TRBV30
clone size: NA
J gene: TRBJ1-6
D gene: NA